This T cell receptor beta chain stems from a study of identical twins. A universal primer site was incorporated via template switching, and the cDNA contained unique molecular identifiers. TCRdb passed the 5' RACE reads through MiXCR, listing each CDR3 protein once. The repertoire holds roughly 710,000 distinct CDR3 sequences, around 6.1% seen once, with 1.5% to 2% in the top ten. Overall study findings and caveats: Abundant beta clonotypes from cord blood bore fewer insertions; memory repertoires lacked this pattern. The conclusions drew on cross-sectional statistical analysis instead of tracking the same donors.

V was clipped by 1 base and J by 5 bases; unmatched bases: 6. This CDR3 spans 15 amino acids. Germline CDR1 is MDHEN and CDR2 is SYDVKM. Concerning this clonotype: Its antigen is not identified.

The rearrangement links TRBV28 to TRBJ2-7, with TRBD1 matching 9 bases. The source is a man younger than 30 in good health. The specimen sequenced was naive T cells sorted from blood. The CDR3 loop is CASSLLQGASDEQYF. In DNA form, the CDR3 reads TGTGCCAGCAGTTTATTACAGGGGGCATCGGACGAGCAGTACTTC.